A single sample is the source of the 23 T cell receptor beta chains below, sequenced in a study of cytomegalovirus exposure and HLA in healthy donors. In the PCR, 60 Vbeta and 13 Jbeta primers were used. TCRdb keeps only in-frame clones here, not all; method: immunoSEQ multiplex PCR. This table holds about 140,000 clones, around 82% found once. Sequenced input: PBMCs. All receptors derive from a woman between 18 and 29 years old in good health and CMV-seropositive.

With regard to this clone: The sample holds other DNA sequences that translate to the same CDR3. The chain has TRBV20-1 and TRBJ1-1; D unresolved. Germline lookup yields CDR1 DFQATT and CDR2 SNEGSKA (reference sequence). V lost 6 bases and J 3 bases, leaving 8 bases between the germline ends. CDR3 length equals 11 residues. CDR3 protein: CSARGYTEAFF. CDR3 sequence (DNA): TGCAGTGCCCGAGGATACACTGAAGCTTTCTTT.

This clone was counted a few times. The chain carries TRBV19 and TRBJ1-1, with TRBD1 matching over 9 bases. Germline V gives CDR1 LNHDA, CDR2 SQIVND (reference sequence). The CDR3 extends over 15 amino acids. Germline trimming cut 3 bases from V and 5 bases from J; bases unmatched to any gene: 7. The CDR3 DNA follows: TGTGCCAGTAGTATTGGGACAGGGTTGGGGACTGAAGCTTTCTTT. This encodes CASSIGTGLGTEAFF.

The chain couples TRBV15 to TRBJ2-7, with TRBD1 identical over 8 bases. CDR3 length equals 16 residues. Losses at the gene ends were 0 bases for V and 2 bases for J; bases not matched to a gene: 6. The germline V gene has CDR1 LNHNV and CDR2 YYDKDF (reference sequence). CDR3: CATSRDRDRTPYEQYF. CDR3 coding DNA: TGTGCCACCAGCAGAGATCGGGACAGGACACCCTACGAGCAGTACTTC.

This chain uses TRBV7-9 with TRBJ1-2, with 9 bases lining up with TRBD1. The CDR3 length is 12 residues. V dropped 4 bases and J dropped 6; count of bases not matched to a gene: 0. Germline-derived CDR1 and CDR2 are SEHNR and FQNEAQ (reference sequence). Here the CDR3 reads CASSWDRDGYTF. The CDR3 DNA is TGTGCCAGCAGCTGGGACAGGGATGGCTACACCTTC.

This clone has just a few counts. This chain joins TRBV2 and TRBJ2-7; TRBD1 is a possible D gene (6 bases). This CDR3 contains 14 residues. Germline lookup yields CDR1 SNHLY and CDR2 FYNNEI. The ends were cut back, 6 bases at V and 6 bases at J, with 18 bases in the middle. CDR3 sequence: CASRSSGTSGEQYF. CDR3 nucleotide sequence: TGTGCCAGCAGGTCCTCCGGGACATCAGGCGAGCAGTACTTC. Together with reference TRBV2 and TRBJ2-7, the CDR3 gives the full variable domain: EPEVTQTPSHQVTQMGQEVILRCVPISNHLYFYWYRQILGQKVEFLVSFYNNEISEKSEIFDDQFSVERPDGSNFTLKIRSTKLEDSAMYFCASRSSGTSGEQYFGPGTRLTVT.

The gene calls are TRBV7-8 and TRBJ2-1; 8 bases fit TRBD2. There are 16 residues in the CDR3. The V and J ends lost 1 base and 7 bases, in that order; junction bases with no gene match: 9. Germline V gene sequence: CDR1 SGHVS, CDR2 FQNEAQ. CDR3 in amino acids: CASSLDGGVAGNEQFF. In DNA form, the CDR3 reads TGTGCCAGCAGCTTAGATGGGGGAGTAGCGGGGAATGAGCAGTTCTTC.

The CDR3 DNA is TGTGCCAGCAGCTCCCCGACAGGGCGAGGGGAGCAGTACTTC. As protein: CASSSPTGRGEQYF. The V gene is TRBV9, the J gene TRBJ2-7; TRBD1 matches 7 bases. The germline V gene has CDR1 SGDLS and CDR2 YYNGEE. This CDR3 is 14 amino acids long. J was trimmed by 7 bases and V by 4 bases; bases with no gene match: 11.

The V call is TRBV28, the J call TRBJ1-2; D remains unclear. Germline V lookup: CDR1 MDHEN, CDR2 SYDVKM. V lost 3 bases and J lost 4, with 9 bases in between. The CDR3 extends over 13 amino acids. CDR3 protein: CASSFASPYGYTF. As DNA, the CDR3 is TGTGCCAGCAGTTTCGCCAGTCCCTATGGCTACACCTTC.

This chain joins TRBV6-1 and TRBJ1-2, with 8 bases identical to TRBD1. Germline CDR1 reads MNHNS; CDR2 reads SASEGT. The CDR3 covers 15 residues. With 1 base clipped from V and 14 bases from J, the junction kept 15 bases outside the gene matches. DNA of the CDR3: TGTGCCAGCAGTGAAGTAGGGGGGGGACAGGCGTTGTTAACCTTC. As protein: CASSEVGGGQALLTF.

This chain links TRBV5-1 with TRBJ2-7, with 7 bases aligning to TRBD1. V was pared by 1 base and J by 1 base, with 5 bases of the junction left unmatched. The CDR3 length is 15 residues. CDR1 is SGHRS, CDR2 YFSETQ, per germline. The CDR3, as DNA: TGCGCCAGCAGCTTGTCGGCGACAGGGTCCTACGAGCAGTACTTC. It specifies CASSLSATGSYEQYF.

The chain has TRBV7-9 and TRBJ1-1; unclear D gene. CDR1 SEHNR and CDR2 FQNEAQ come from the germline V gene (reference sequence). The germline V and J ends were trimmed by 5 bases and 6 bases, with 10 bases remaining between them. The CDR3 runs to 12 residues. The CDR3, as DNA: TGTGCCAGCAGCCCACAGTCGGCTGAAGCTTTCTTT. It yields the protein CASSPQSAEAFF.

The chain has TRBV28 and TRBJ1-1, with D possibly TRBD1 on 5 matching bases. Trimming cost V 5 bases and J 1 base, with 11 bases left between them. This CDR3 spans 14 amino acids. Germline V gene sequence: CDR1 MDHEN, CDR2 SYDVKM. For the CDR3, the DNA is TGTGCCAGCAGTCAACAAGACAGGAACACTGAAGCTTTCTTT. It yields the protein CASSQQDRNTEAFF. The full variable domain, completed using reference TRBV28 and TRBJ1-1, is DVKVTQSSRYLVKRTGEKVFLECVQDMDHENMFWYRQDPGLGLRLIYFSYDVKMKEKGDIPEGYSVSREKKERFSLILESASTNQTSMYLCASSQQDRNTEAFFGQGTRLTVV.

The gene calls are TRBV5-1 and TRBJ2-7, with 8 bases identical to TRBD2. The CDR3 runs to 15 residues. V trimming: 4 bases; J trimming: 6 bases; junction bases outside the gene matches: 12. Germline-derived CDR1 and CDR2 are SGHRS and YFSETQ. The DNA for the CDR3 is TGCGCCAGCAGCCTTCTTGCGGGGGGCCTTACCGAGCAGTACTTC. This gives the protein CASSLLAGGLTEQYF.

CDR3 amino acids: CSVLAGQETQYF. CDR3 in DNA: TGCAGCGTGCTAGCGGGGCAAGAGACCCAGTACTTC. The chain combines TRBV29-1 with TRBJ2-5, with 9 bases that match TRBD2. Germline V gene sequence: CDR1 SQVTM, CDR2 ANQGSEA. The trim removed 6 bases at V and 2 bases at J, leaving 1 base unmatched. CDR3 length equals 12 residues. Supplemented by reference TRBV29-1 and TRBJ2-5, the full variable domain reads SAVISQKPSRDICQRGTSLTIQCQVDSQVTMMFWYRQQPGQSLTLIATANQGSEATYESGFVIDKFPISRPNLTFSTLTVSNMSPEDSSIYLCSVLAGQETQYFGPGTRLLVL.

This chain joins TRBV2 and TRBJ2-5; 7 bases match TRBD1. The CDR3 is 15 amino acids. V shed 7 bases and J 0 bases; nucleotides not matched to a gene: 8. The germline CDR1 and CDR2 sequences are SNHLY and FYNNEI. The DNA of the CDR3 is TGTGCCAGCATGCAACAGGGGATGTACCAAGAGACCCAGTACTTC. This codes for CASMQQGMYQETQYF.

The chain combines TRBV7-2 with TRBJ2-7; 12 nucleotides align to TRBD1. J gave up 9 bases and V 4 bases, and 10 bases lay outside the gene matches. The CDR3 is made up of 15 amino acids. Germline assignment: CDR1 SGHTA and CDR2 FQGNSA. This CDR3 is CASSSGTGTGGGQYF. CDR3 bases: TGTGCCAGCAGCTCGGGAACCGGGACAGGGGGCGGGCAGTACTTC.

As to this clone: Germline and junction disagree at one end, which may indicate a read error. The gene calls are TRBV5-4 and TRBJ1-2, with a tentative D call TRBD1 (5 bases). The CDR3 spans 15 residues. Germline CDR1 SGHNT, CDR2 YYREEE (reference sequence). The chain's CDR3 is CASSLDSRINYGYPF. The CDR3 bases are TGTGCCAGCAGCCTAGACAGCCGAATCAACTATGGCTACCCCTTC.

The V call is TRBV7-9, the J call TRBJ2-7; D gene uncertain. The CDR3 sequence is 14 residues long. The germline V gene has CDR1 SEHNR and CDR2 FQNEAQ (reference sequence). V shed 3 bases and J shed 0 bases, with 9 bases lying between them. The DNA of the CDR3 is TGTGCCAGCAGCTTCGGCGGCACCTCCTACGAGCAGTACTTC. Residues: CASSFGGTSYEQYF.

V and J are TRBV25-1 and TRBJ2-2; no firm D call. The V end lost 3 bases, the J end lost 2 bases, and 7 bases lay between the germline ends. The CDR3 contains 14 residues. CDR1 and CDR2 (germline): MGHDK, SYGVNS. The CDR3 here is CASSDYLNTGELFF. CDR3 sequence (DNA): TGTGCCAGCAGTGACTATTTAAACACCGGGGAGCTGTTTTTT.

The chain joins TRBV5-1 to TRBJ1-2, with 8 positions matching TRBD1. The CDR3 sequence is 14 residues long. V was pared by 4 bases and J by 4 bases, with 6 bases of the junction left unmatched. CDR1 SGHRS and CDR2 YFSETQ come from the germline V gene. CDR3 nucleotides: TGCGCCAGCAGCCCCGGACAGGGTGTCTATGGCTACACCTTC. This translates into CASSPGQGVYGYTF.

This chain uses TRBV5-4 with TRBJ2-3; 8 bases are shared with TRBD2. Looked up from germline, CDR1 is SGHNT and CDR2 is YYREEE (reference sequence). This CDR3 is built from 15 residues. V gave up 4 bases and J gave up 0 bases; unmatched junction bases: 4. The CDR3 loop is CASSATGGSTDTQYF. The CDR3 nucleotides read TGTGCCAGCAGCGCGACGGGGGGGAGCACAGATACGCAGTATTTT.

This clone was seen once. The rearrangement joins TRBV7-9 to TRBJ2-1; D remains unclear. Germline CDR1 and CDR2: SEHNR and FQNEAQ (reference sequence). The CDR3 sequence is 15 residues long. Between the trimmed V and J ends, which lost 5 bases and 9 bases, there was a span of 20 bases. CDR3 bases: TGTGCCAGCAGCACCCGGGTCTTACGGCTTAGTGAGCAGTTCTTC. This gives the protein CASSTRVLRLSEQFF. Based on the CDR3 plus reference TRBV7-9 and TRBJ2-1, the full variable domain is DTGVSQNPRHKITKRGQNVTFRCDPISEHNRLYWYRQTLGQGPEFLTYFQNEAQLEKSRLLSDRFSAERPKGSFSTLEIQRTEQGDSAMYLCASSTRVLRLSEQFFGPGTRLTVL.

The V and J genes are TRBV19 and TRBJ2-1, with D unclear. This CDR3 comprises 14 residues. Germline values: CDR1 LNHDA, CDR2 SQIVND (reference sequence). Trimming shortened V by 1 base and J by 5 bases, and 9 bases separated the two germline ends. In DNA form, the CDR3 reads TGTGCCAGTAGTATAGTGGCCGCCCACAATGAGCAGTTCTTC. Encoded protein: CASSIVAAHNEQFF.